The entry below describes one T cell receptor (beta chain). This sample's treatment: approximately 18 received Ad26.COV2.S at low or high dose, single or two shots; 5 received placebo; per-sample allocation not given. The samples date from day 63 after the first vaccine or placebo injection. The individual, an adult aged 18-55 years, was a donor in Boston. The record originates from a study of Ad26.COV2.S vaccination and SARS-CoV-2 variants. TCRdb keeps only in-frame clones here, not all; method: immunoSEQ multiplex PCR. The table shows approximately 300,000 clones, with roughly 80% occurring only once. J gave up 5 bases and V 3 bases, and 10 bases lay outside the gene matches. The CDR3 extends over 17 amino acids. Germline loops: CDR1 LNHNV, CDR2 YYDKDF (reference sequence).

J is TRBJ2-3 and V is TRBV15, with 11 bases matching TRBD2. The sequencing here drew on peripheral blood, taken in a trial of Ad26.COV2.S vaccine versus placebo. The receptor was isolated from a person between 18 and 65 years old who received the Ad26.COV2.S COVID-19 vaccine or a placebo. CDR3 sequence: CATSRETSGDAGDTQYF. Written as DNA, the CDR3 is TGTGCCACCAGCAGGGAGACTAGCGGGGATGCTGGAGATACGCAGTATTTT.